The next 7 T cell receptor beta chains were all read from a single sample in a study of CD8 T cells in Susac syndrome. The authors reverse transcribed roughly 0.5 to 1 ug RNA with random hexamers. MiXCR was run by TCRdb on the immunoSEQ multiplex PCR reads, yielding one entry per CDR3 protein. The sample yields tens of thousands of distinct CDR3 sequences, roughly 94% seen once. Sequenced input: CD8+ T cells from PBMCs. The receptors here all came from a human donor with multiple sclerosis.

The chain joins TRBV2 to TRBJ2-6; no clear D gene. Trimming took off 4 bases at V and 0 bases at J, with 16 bases between the two ends. CDR3 size: 18 residues. CDR1 is SNHLY and CDR2 is FYNNEI in the germline V gene. CDR3 sequence (DNA): TGTGCCAGCAGTGCAGGCCCGCTTGAATACTCTGGGGCCAACGTCCTGACTTTC. It specifies CASSAGPLEYSGANVLTF. Drawing the rest from reference TRBV2 and TRBJ2-6, the complete variable domain is EPEVTQTPSHQVTQMGQEVILRCVPISNHLYFYWYRQILGQKVEFLVSFYNNEISEKSEIFDDQFSVERPDGSNFTLKIRSTKLEDSAMYFCASSAGPLEYSGANVLTFGAGSRLTVL.

The chain carries TRBV2 and TRBJ2-7; D is unclear. CDR3 length equals 14 residues. CDR1 SNHLY and CDR2 FYNNEI come from the germline V gene. V was cut by 5 bases and J by 0 bases, with 11 bases left in between. The CDR3 coding sequence is TGTGCCAGCAGTCTCAGTGCCAGCTCCTACGAGCAGTACTTC. This codes for CASSLSASSYEQYF.

This chain connects TRBV5-6 to TRBJ2-1; 8 bases map to TRBD2. The germline CDR1 and CDR2 sequences are SGHDT and YYEEEE. The trim removed 3 bases at V and 4 bases at J, leaving 15 bases unmatched. The CDR3 spans 18 residues. For the CDR3, the DNA is TGTGCCAGCAGCTCCCTGCTGGAGCGGGAGAGATCATACAATGAGCAGTTCTTC. As protein: CASSSLLERERSYNEQFF. Based on the CDR3 plus reference TRBV5-6 and TRBJ2-1, the full variable domain is DAGVTQSPTHLIKTRGQQVTLRCSPKSGHDTVSWYQQALGQGPQFIFQYYEEEERQRGNFPDRFSGHQFPNYSSELNVNALLLGDSALYLCASSSLLERERSYNEQFFGPGTRLTVL.

CDR3 sequence reads: CSVELASGRVYEQYF. The CDR3 nucleotides are TGCAGCGTTGAGCTGGCTAGCGGGAGGGTCTACGAGCAGTACTTC. The chain is built from TRBV29-1 and TRBJ2-7; 12 bases align to TRBD2. V shed 3 bases and J 3 bases; nucleotides not matched to a gene: 6. The CDR3 length is 15 residues. CDR1 SQVTM and CDR2 ANQGSEA come from the germline V gene.

V is TRBV2 and J is TRBJ2-7; 8 bases agree with TRBD2. After removal of 6 bases from V and 0 bases from J, the junction contained 7 bases not matched to a gene. Germline values: CDR1 SNHLY, CDR2 FYNNEI. This CDR3 is built from 15 residues. The CDR3 reads CASRESAGGSYEQYF. The CDR3 coding sequence is TGTGCCAGCAGGGAATCGGCGGGAGGCTCCTACGAGCAGTACTTC.

The rearrangement joins TRBV5-1 to TRBJ2-7, with D unclear. Germline CDR1 reads SGHRS; CDR2 reads YFSETQ. Trimming left V 5 bases short and J 7 bases short, with 13 bases between. This CDR3 contains 12 residues. CDR3 nucleotide sequence: TGCGCCAGCAGGGGGTCCCTGGGGGAGCAGTACTTC. It translates to CASRGSLGEQYF.

The chain has TRBV5-1 and TRBJ1-1, with D unclear. There are 14 residues in the CDR3. Germline-derived CDR1 and CDR2 are SGHRS and YFSETQ. V was shortened by 5 bases and J by 5 bases, with 16 bases between the two germline ends. The CDR3 DNA reads TGCGCCAGCAGTTCCACGTCCGGATGGACTGAAGCTTTCTTT. Translated: CASSSTSGWTEAFF.